This TCR beta chain was profiled in a study of T cell responses to AZD1222 COVID-19 vaccine. Libraries were prepared by immunoSEQ multiplex PCR; TCRdb keeps only in-frame clonotypes and omits some of them. The sample lists about 110,000 clones; 85% to 90% were seen once. Worth noting for this clone: What it binds is not known.

Study-level findings and limits: White British ancestry dominated among donors, who included more females, and clonal diversity was possibly underestimated. The study identified only five or six AZD1222 recipients as seropositive at baseline. Targeting of unmutated variant regions was reportedly seen in nearly half of spike-specific TCRs.

The V gene end was trimmed by 3 bases and the J gene end by 2 bases; junction bases not matched to a gene: 11. Germline V lookup: CDR1 MGHRA, CDR2 YSYEKL. The CDR3 is made up of 19 amino acids. The chain recombines TRBV4-1 with TRBJ2-4, with TRBD2 matching 12 bases. The material sequenced was peripheral blood, taken on day 0 of AZD1222 vaccination. This sequence was found in an adult in good health. The CDR3 region has the DNA TGCGCCAGCAGCCATCCCGGCTTAAGGACTAGCGGGACCAAAAACATTCAGTACTTC. This encodes CASSHPGLRTSGTKNIQYF.